Shown below are 27 T cell receptor beta chains from a single sample sequenced in a study of T cell changes during pregnancy in multiple sclerosis. TCRdb keeps only in-frame clones here, not all; method: immunoSEQ multiplex PCR. This sample yields just over 50,000 clones, of which 92% are seen a single time; around 0.53% belongs to the top ten. The sequences come from CD4+ T cells from peripheral blood mononuclear cells, collected after pregnancy. The receptors stem from a female donor with multiple sclerosis, enrolled in a pregnancy study.

The V gene is TRBV6-1, the J gene TRBJ2-3; 11 nucleotides align to TRBD2. The length of the CDR3 is 17 residues. CDR1 is MNHNS, CDR2 SASEGT, per germline. The V segment lost 2 bases and the J segment 6 bases; nucleotides outside the gene matches: 10. The chain's CDR3 is CASSERVAGGPWDTQYF. Written as DNA, the CDR3 is TGTGCCAGCAGTGAAAGGGTAGCGGGAGGGCCATGGGATACGCAGTATTTT.

The chain has TRBV4-2 and TRBJ2-2; TRBD2 aligns across 8 bases. The CDR3 runs 16 residues. J lost 6 bases, V lost 4 bases, and 10 bases had no gene match. Germline CDR1 reads LGHNA; CDR2 reads YNFKEQ. In DNA, the CDR3 is TGTGCCAGCAGCCCCAGGCGGGGGGCAGGGTCCGGGGAGCTGTTTTTT. This sequence encodes CASSPRRGAGSGELFF.

V is TRBV27 and J is TRBJ2-3; TRBD1 matches at 7 bases. The CDR3 consists of 17 residues. Trimming at V came to 0 bases and at J to 2 bases, leaving 8 bases not matched to a gene. The germline V gene encodes CDR1 MNHEY and CDR2 SMNVEV (reference sequence). CDR3 amino acids: CASSLSRDRFTTDTQYF. CDR3 bases: TGTGCCAGCAGTTTATCAAGGGACAGATTTACCACAGATACGCAGTATTTT.

This clone was detected a few times. The chain joins TRBV29-1 to TRBJ2-7, with 7 bases aligning to TRBD1. The CDR3 extends over 13 amino acids. V dropped 5 bases and J dropped 2; count of bases not matched to a gene: 6. Per the germline V gene, CDR1 is SQVTM and CDR2 is ANQGSEA. Here the CDR3 reads CSVRQGPAYEQYF. The CDR3 bases are TGCAGCGTTCGACAGGGCCCGGCCTACGAGCAGTACTTC.

The V call is TRBV4-1, the J call TRBJ2-1, with D perhaps TRBD2 (5 bases). The V gene lost 0 bases and the J gene lost 8 bases, with 11 bases spanning the gap. Germline CDR1 MGHRA, CDR2 YSYEKL. This CDR3 has 14 residues. The CDR3 protein is CASSQDPGRDEQFF. The CDR3 DNA sequence: TGCGCCAGCAGCCAAGATCCCGGGCGGGATGAGCAGTTCTTC.

The V and J genes are TRBV7-9 and TRBJ1-2; D gene unclear. From germline, CDR1 is SEHNR and CDR2 FQNEAQ (reference sequence). This CDR3 is built from 14 residues. V lost 1 base to trimming and J lost 4 bases, with 10 bases between them. CDR3 DNA sequence: TGTGCCAGCAGCTTAGGCCACAGCTTCTATGGCTACACCTTC. Its protein is CASSLGHSFYGYTF.

This rearrangement joins TRBV2 to TRBJ2-4; no clear D gene. CDR3 length equals 14 residues. Per the germline V gene, CDR1 is SNHLY and CDR2 is FYNNEI. Trimming removed 8 bases from V and 0 bases from J, with 11 bases in between. CDR3 DNA sequence: TGTGCCAGCCACATGACACTAGCCAAAAACATTCAGTACTTC. Its protein is CASHMTLAKNIQYF.

V and J are TRBV9 and TRBJ1-5; tentative D call: TRBD1 (6 bases). CDR3 size: 14 residues. V was shortened by 0 bases and J by 7 bases, with 11 bases between the two germline ends. Germline CDR1 and CDR2: SGDLS and YYNGEE. This chain's CDR3 is CASSVEGDTQPQHF. CDR3 bases: TGTGCCAGCAGCGTAGAGGGGGACACCCAGCCCCAGCATTTT. Full variable domain (outside the CDR3, taken from reference TRBV9 and TRBJ1-5): DSGVTQTPKHLITATGQRVTLRCSPRSGDLSVYWYQQSLDQGLQFLIQYYNGEERAKGNILERFSAQQFPDLHSELNLSSLELGDSALYFCASSVEGDTQPQHFGDGTRLSIL.

The table lists this clone with a count of one. J is TRBJ1-5 and V is TRBV19; D remains unclear. The CDR3 loop spans 16 amino acids. Germline V gene data show CDR1 as LNHDA and CDR2 as SQIVND (reference sequence). V was trimmed by 4 bases and J by 0 bases, leaving 13 bases between them. The DNA for the CDR3 is TGTGCCAGTAGTAGACTTTTTGCAGATAGCAATCAGCCCCAGCATTTT. This translates into CASSRLFADSNQPQHF.

V gene TRBV5-4 combines with J gene TRBJ1-4; 9 bases are shared with TRBD1. Germline loops: CDR1 SGHNT, CDR2 YYREEE (reference sequence). The length of the CDR3 is 16 residues. With 2 bases clipped from V and 6 bases from J, the junction kept 8 bases outside the gene matches. CDR3 DNA sequence: TGTGCCAGCAGCTTACAAATGACAGGGGGAGATGAAAAACTGTTTTTT. Translating gives CASSLQMTGGDEKLFF.

The CDR3 nucleotides are TGTGCCAGCTCGCCCGGGACAGCCCCACGTGAGCAGTACTTC. Translating it yields CASSPGTAPREQYF. The chain combines TRBV18 with TRBJ2-7, with 7 bases matching TRBD1. The CDR3 sequence is 14 residues long. V trimming: 6 bases; J trimming: 7 bases; junction bases outside the gene matches: 12. Germline values: CDR1 KGHSH, CDR2 LQKENI.

The chain carries TRBV7-2 and TRBJ1-4; weak D call: TRBD1 (6 bases). The V gene lost 5 bases and the J gene lost 5 bases, with 15 bases spanning the gap. The CDR3 is 15 residues long. Looked up from germline, CDR1 is SGHTA and CDR2 is FQGNSA. The CDR3 region is CASSDPGHRNEKLFF. The CDR3, as DNA: TGTGCCAGCAGCGATCCGGGACACCGAAATGAAAAACTGTTTTTT. The full variable domain, rest sourced from reference TRBV7-2 and TRBJ1-4, is GAGVSQSPSNKVTEKGKDVELRCDPISGHTALYWYRQSLGQGLEFLIYFQGNSAPDKSGLPSDRFSAERTGGSVSTLTIQRTQQEDSAVYLCASSDPGHRNEKLFFGSGTQLSVL.

The J gene is TRBJ1-5, the V gene TRBV19, with D perhaps matching TRBD1 (6 bases). Germline CDR1 LNHDA, CDR2 SQIVND (reference sequence). V dropped 3 bases and J dropped 5 bases, with 20 bases sitting between them. CDR3 size: 17 residues. CDR3 DNA: TGTGCCAGTAGTATTTTCCACCGGGACACCTTTCATCAGCCCCAGCATTTT. Its translation is CASSIFHRDTFHQPQHF.

This clone was seen once. This chain uses TRBV2 with TRBJ2-2; a possible D gene is TRBD1 (5 bases). The germline V gene encodes CDR1 SNHLY and CDR2 FYNNEI. This CDR3 spans 14 amino acids. Trimming took off 4 bases at V and 2 bases at J, with 8 bases between the two ends. CDR3 nucleotide sequence: TGTGCCAGCAGTGGTCAGGGAAACACCGGGGAGCTGTTTTTT. This translates into CASSGQGNTGELFF.

This sequence joins TRBV28 and TRBJ2-7, with D perhaps TRBD2 (6 bases). CDR1 is MDHEN and CDR2 is SYDVKM in the germline V gene. The CDR3 extends over 14 amino acids. V was clipped by 3 bases and J by 4 bases, with 13 bases between them. In DNA form, the CDR3 reads TGTGCCAGCAGTTTGGAGGGGATTCTGTACGAGCAGTACTTC. Translation: CASSLEGILYEQYF.

The chain is built from TRBV7-2 and TRBJ1-1, with 7 bases aligning to TRBD1. CDR3 length: 13 residues. Germline values: CDR1 SGHTA, CDR2 FQGNSA. V was clipped by 2 bases and J by 5 bases; unmatched bases: 2. The CDR3 is CASSLSGGTEAFF. Here the CDR3 DNA reads TGTGCCAGCAGCTTATCAGGGGGGACTGAAGCTTTCTTT.

V is TRBV7-6 and J is TRBJ2-1; D perhaps matches TRBD2 (5 bases). Trimming cost V 0 bases and J 9 bases, with 9 bases left between them. Germline V gene data show CDR1 as SGHVS and CDR2 as FNYEAQ. The length of the CDR3 is 13 residues. The CDR3 coding sequence is TGTGCCAGCAGCTTAGCTCAGCGGACTGAGCAGTTCTTC. This gives the protein CASSLAQRTEQFF.

The CDR3 sequence: CASKQGYEQYF. DNA for the CDR3: TGTGCCAGCAAACAGGGTTACGAGCAGTACTTC. V gene TRBV28 combines with J gene TRBJ2-7; possible D gene TRBD1, 6 bases. CDR1 MDHEN and CDR2 SYDVKM come from the germline V gene. The CDR3 extends over 11 amino acids. V dropped 7 bases and J dropped 4 bases, with 8 bases sitting between them.

The V call is TRBV2, the J call TRBJ2-2; 8 nucleotides agree with TRBD1. The CDR3 runs to 15 residues. CDR1 and CDR2 from the germline V gene are SNHLY and FYNNEI. After removal of 8 bases from V and 2 bases from J, the junction contained 7 bases not matched to a gene. The CDR3 nucleotides read TGTGCCAGCTCCGGACAGGGACTCAACACCGGGGAGCTGTTTTTT. It translates to CASSGQGLNTGELFF.

This sequence joins TRBV10-2 and TRBJ2-2, with 10 bases lining up with TRBD2. This CDR3 region has 17 residues. V lost 8 bases to trimming and J lost 7 bases; unmatched junction nucleotides: 16. CDR1 and CDR2 from the germline V gene are WSHSY and SAAADI. CDR3 amino acids: CASFWSGRARSGGELFF. CDR3 nucleotide sequence: TGCGCCAGCTTTTGGAGCGGGAGGGCCAGAAGTGGCGGGGAGCTGTTTTTT.

This chain connects TRBV18 to TRBJ1-1; D may be TRBD1 (5 bases). The CDR3 sequence is 14 residues long. Trimming removed 1 base from V and 3 bases from J, with 9 bases in between. CDR1 is KGHSH and CDR2 is LQKENI in the germline V gene. The DNA for the CDR3 is TGTGCCAGCTCACCACTGCAAGGGGACACTGAAGCTTTCTTT. Its translation is CASSPLQGDTEAFF.

J is TRBJ2-3 and V is TRBV6-6, with D perhaps TRBD1 (5 bases). CDR1 MNHNY and CDR2 SVGAGI come from the germline V gene (reference sequence). The CDR3 has 12 residues. V lost 4 bases and J lost 7, with 9 bases in between. The CDR3 DNA follows: TGTGCCAGCAGTTCTCAGGGAAATACGCAGTATTTT. It encodes CASSSQGNTQYF.

There are a few counts of this clone. CDR3 coding DNA: TGTGCCAGCAGCTTAGCATTGGTGGGGGGGACTCAGTTCTTC. Translating gives CASSLALVGGTQFF. V usage is TRBV11-3 and J usage is TRBJ2-1, with TRBD2 matching over 7 bases. The CDR3 runs 14 residues. V trimming: 1 base; J trimming: 13 bases; junction bases outside the gene matches: 10. The germline CDR1 and CDR2 sequences are SGHNT and YENEEA. Combining the CDR3 with reference TRBV11-3 and TRBJ2-1 gives the whole variable domain EAGVVQSPRYKIIEKKQPVAFWCNPISGHNTLYWYLQNLGQGPELLIRYENEEAVDDSQLPKDRFSAERLKGVDSTLKIQPAELGDSAVYLCASSLALVGGTQFFGPGTRLTVL.

The V call is TRBV10-1, the J call TRBJ1-1; unclear D gene. The CDR3 is 17 amino acids. Germline values: CDR1 WNHNN, CDR2 SYGVQD (reference sequence). Trimming removed 0 bases from V and 3 bases from J, with 17 bases in between. The chain's CDR3 is CASSESKERPEYTEAFF. The CDR3 DNA reads TGCGCCAGCAGTGAGTCGAAAGAGAGGCCAGAATACACTGAAGCTTTCTTT.

V is TRBV5-3 and J is TRBJ2-3; the match to TRBD2 covers 15 bases. TRBV5-3 is assigned to the ORF class and has an uncertain function. The CDR3 is 17 residues long. The V segment lost 4 bases and the J segment 5 bases; nucleotides outside the gene matches: 8. The CDR3 nucleotides are TGTGCCAGAAGCGAGTTCCGGACTAGCGGGAGGGTAGATACGCAGTATTTT. Residues: CARSEFRTSGRVDTQYF.

This clone was counted a few times. This rearrangement joins TRBV15 to TRBJ1-5, with 7 bases fitting TRBD1. V lost 6 bases and J lost 4; bases outside the gene matches: 9. The germline V gene encodes CDR1 LNHNV and CDR2 YYDKDF (reference sequence). CDR3 length equals 15 residues. For the CDR3, the DNA is TGTGCCACCAGTCTGGACAGGTTGATTAATCAGCCCCAGCATTTT. It is translated as CATSLDRLINQPQHF.

This chain connects TRBV5-1 to TRBJ2-1, with 12 bases fitting TRBD1. The germline V gene has CDR1 SGHRS and CDR2 YFSETQ. There are 16 residues in the CDR3. The V segment lost 2 bases and the J segment 6 bases; nucleotides outside the gene matches: 6. The CDR3, as DNA: TGCGCCAGCAGCTTATTCCCGGGACAGGGGGCCAATGAGCAGTTCTTC. This translates into CASSLFPGQGANEQFF.